This entry lists 14 T cell receptor beta chains sequenced from one sample in a study of T cells after yellow fever vaccination. TCRdb reprocessed the 5' RACE reads via MiXCR and lists one record per CDR3 protein. Of around 360,000 distinct CDR3 sequences listed, about 9.9% are singletons. Source: PBMCs, taken on the day of the first yellow fever vaccination. The receptors were gathered from a man between 18 and 35 years old who received the YFV17D yellow fever vaccine.

V is TRBV19 and J is TRBJ2-7; the match to TRBD1 covers 9 bases. With V trimmed by 3 bases and J by 2 bases, 2 bases remained unmatched. CDR1 and CDR2 (germline): LNHDA, SQIVND (reference sequence). The CDR3 is made up of 14 amino acids. CDR3 nucleotides: TGTGCCAGTAGTATTCGACAGGGGGCCTACGAGCAGTACTTC. Translation gives CASSIRQGAYEQYF.

This clonotype was seen more than once but under ten times. V and J are TRBV5-1 and TRBJ2-2; possible D gene TRBD1, 6 bases. In germline, CDR1 is SGHRS, CDR2 YFSETQ. V was cut by 7 bases and J by 0 bases, with 7 bases left in between. This CDR3 is 13 amino acids long. The CDR3 region is CASGTPNTGELFF. The CDR3 DNA sequence: TGCGCCAGCGGGACACCGAACACCGGGGAGCTGTTTTTT.

This clonotype was detected a few times. The V and J genes are TRBV5-1 and TRBJ1-1; D unclear. CDR1 and CDR2 (germline): SGHRS, YFSETQ. V was pared by 4 bases and J by 3 bases, with 10 bases between. This CDR3 comprises 13 residues. CDR3 sequence reads: CASSADVYTEAFF. As DNA, the CDR3 is TGCGCCAGCAGCGCCGACGTCTACACTGAAGCTTTCTTT.

The table lists this clonotype with a few counts. V is TRBV5-1 and J is TRBJ1-4, with 7 nucleotides matching TRBD1. Germline CDR1 is SGHRS and CDR2 is YFSETQ. Germline trimming cut 4 bases from V and 6 bases from J; bases unmatched to any gene: 6. This CDR3 has 14 residues. The CDR3, as DNA: TGCGCCAGCAGCACCGGGACAGCTTATGAAAAACTGTTTTTT. This sequence encodes CASSTGTAYEKLFF.

This chain links TRBV6-2 or TRBV6-3 with TRBJ2-7; unclear D gene. The CDR3 is 11 residues long. Germline CDR1 and CDR2: MNHEY and SVGEGT. The V gene lost 7 bases and the J gene lost 4 bases, with 8 bases spanning the gap. As DNA, the CDR3 is TGTGCCAGCAAAGAGAATTACGAGCAGTACTTC. This sequence encodes CASKENYEQYF.

This chain connects TRBV4-2 to TRBJ2-1, with TRBD2 matching over 7 bases. Trimming took 2 bases from V and 6 from J; bases not matched to a gene: 7. CDR3 length: 15 amino acids. Germline loops: CDR1 LGHNA, CDR2 YNFKEQ. The DNA of the CDR3 is TGTGCCAGCAGCCAACGAAGCGGGGACCGCAATGAGCAGTTCTTC. The encoded protein is CASSQRSGDRNEQFF.

The chain is built from TRBV14 and TRBJ2-1; 7 bases line up with TRBD1. The CDR3 loop spans 15 amino acids. The junction had 6 bases not matched to a gene; V was cut back by 1 base and J by 6 bases. Per the germline V gene, CDR1 is SGHDN and CDR2 is FVKESK. The CDR3 is CASSQAPGQINEQFF. The CDR3, as DNA: TGTGCCAGCAGCCAAGCCCCGGGACAGATCAATGAGCAGTTCTTC.

The chain joins TRBV19 to TRBJ1-2, with a possible D match to TRBD1 (5 bases). Germline lookup yields CDR1 LNHDA and CDR2 SQIVND (reference sequence). The CDR3 runs to 14 residues. Trimming removed 4 bases at V and 2 bases at J, with 11 bases between. The CDR3 DNA is TGTGCCAGTAGTAATTTCAGGGCCAACTATGGCTACACCTTC. It is translated as CASSNFRANYGYTF.

V is TRBV5-1 and J is TRBJ1-3; 9 bases line up with TRBD1. J was trimmed by 1 base and V by 4 bases; bases with no gene match: 3. The CDR3 is made up of 15 amino acids. CDR1 is SGHRS and CDR2 is YFSETQ in the germline V gene. The CDR3 DNA reads as TGCGCCAGCAGCCTACAGGGGGCATCTGGAAACACCATATATTTT. Translation gives CASSLQGASGNTIYF.

This clonotype came up a few times. The chain carries TRBV3-1 and TRBJ2-1, with D possibly being TRBD2 (6 bases). The length of the CDR3 is 13 residues. CDR1 and CDR2 (germline): LGHDT, YNNKEL (reference sequence). V was cut by 4 bases and J by 8 bases, with 12 bases left in between. The CDR3 DNA sequence: TGTGCCAGCAGCCGACGGACTATGCATGAGCAGTTCTTC. Translation: CASSRRTMHEQFF.

The chain is built from TRBV20-1 and TRBJ2-3, with 8 bases identical to TRBD1. V was pared by 5 bases and J by 3 bases, with 1 base of the junction left unmatched. Germline CDR1 reads DFQATT; CDR2 reads SNEGSKA (reference sequence). The CDR3 sequence is 12 residues long. The chain's CDR3 is CSAGQGTDTQYF. Written as DNA, the CDR3 is TGCAGTGCTGGACAGGGTACAGATACGCAGTATTTT.

This clonotype was counted only a few times. The CDR3 here is CASSLSVRSSTDTQYF. The CDR3 nucleotides are TGTGCCAGCAGCTTAAGCGTCAGGTCTAGCACAGATACGCAGTATTTT. The chain couples TRBV13 to TRBJ2-3; D is uncertain. The CDR3 is 16 residues long. Germline CDR1 reads PRHDT; CDR2 reads FYEKMQ (reference sequence). V lost 2 bases to trimming and J lost 0 bases, with 12 bases between them.

This clonotype was counted only a few times. The chain joins TRBV7-9 to TRBJ1-1; D gene ambiguous. Per germline, CDR1 SEHNR and CDR2 FQNEAQ (reference sequence). CDR3 length: 16 amino acids. Trimming shortened V by 1 base and J by 1 base, and 13 bases separated the two germline ends. The CDR3 nucleotides are TGTGCCAGCAGCTTAGTTCGCAGTAAGGGGAACACTGAAGCTTTCTTT. This translates into CASSLVRSKGNTEAFF. Full variable domain (missing parts from reference TRBV7-9 and TRBJ1-1): DTGVSQNPRHKITKRGQNVTFRCDPISEHNRLYWYRQTLGQGPEFLTYFQNEAQLEKSRLLSDRFSAERPKGSFSTLEIQRTEQGDSAMYLCASSLVRSKGNTEAFFGQGTRLTVV.

The chain links TRBV12-3 or TRBV12-4 to TRBJ2-7; TRBD1 or TRBD2 may be the D gene (5 bases each). The CDR3 is 12 residues long. V dropped 8 bases and J dropped 2 bases, with 10 bases sitting between them. In nucleotides, the CDR3 is TGTGCCAGCCGTCAGGGACCCTACGAGCAGTACTTC. Translation gives CASRQGPYEQYF.